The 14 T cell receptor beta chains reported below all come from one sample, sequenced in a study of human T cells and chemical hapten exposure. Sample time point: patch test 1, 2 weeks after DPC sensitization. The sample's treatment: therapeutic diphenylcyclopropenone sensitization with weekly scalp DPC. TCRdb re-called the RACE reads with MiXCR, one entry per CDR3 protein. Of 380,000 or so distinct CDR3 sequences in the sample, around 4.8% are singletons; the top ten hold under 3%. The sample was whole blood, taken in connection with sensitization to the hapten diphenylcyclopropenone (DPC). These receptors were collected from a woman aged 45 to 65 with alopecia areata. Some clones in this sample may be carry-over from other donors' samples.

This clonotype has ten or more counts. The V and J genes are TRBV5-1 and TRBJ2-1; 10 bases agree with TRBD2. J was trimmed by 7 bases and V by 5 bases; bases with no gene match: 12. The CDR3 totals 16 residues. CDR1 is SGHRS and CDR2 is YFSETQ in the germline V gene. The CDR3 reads CASRHPGLARGNEQFF. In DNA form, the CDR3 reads TGCGCCAGCAGACACCCGGGACTAGCGCGGGGGAATGAGCAGTTCTTC.

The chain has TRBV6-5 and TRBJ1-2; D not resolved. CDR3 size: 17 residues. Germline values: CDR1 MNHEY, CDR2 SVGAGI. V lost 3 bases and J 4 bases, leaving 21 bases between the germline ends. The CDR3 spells CASSYGSESPGRYGYTF. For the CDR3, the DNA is TGTGCCAGCAGTTATGGGTCAGAATCCCCCGGACGCTATGGCTACACCTTC.

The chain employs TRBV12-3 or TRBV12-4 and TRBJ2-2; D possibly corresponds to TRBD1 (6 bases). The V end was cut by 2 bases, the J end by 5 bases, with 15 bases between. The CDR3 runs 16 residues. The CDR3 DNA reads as TGTGCCAGCAGTTTATTTCTCAGGGGAAAGACCGGGGAGCTGTTTTTT. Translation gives CASSLFLRGKTGELFF.

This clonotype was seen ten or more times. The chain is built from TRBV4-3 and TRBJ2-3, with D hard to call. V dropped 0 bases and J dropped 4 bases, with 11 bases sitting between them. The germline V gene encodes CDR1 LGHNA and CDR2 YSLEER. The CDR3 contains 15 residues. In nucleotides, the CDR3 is TGCGCCAGCAGCCAAGATTCGACCGGAGCAGATACGCAGTATTTT. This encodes CASSQDSTGADTQYF.

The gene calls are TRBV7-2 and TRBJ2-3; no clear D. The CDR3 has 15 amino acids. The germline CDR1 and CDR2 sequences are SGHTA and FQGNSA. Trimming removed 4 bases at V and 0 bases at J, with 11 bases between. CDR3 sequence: CASSSAPTSTDTQYF. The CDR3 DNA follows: TGTGCCAGCAGCTCAGCCCCCACAAGCACAGATACGCAGTATTTT.

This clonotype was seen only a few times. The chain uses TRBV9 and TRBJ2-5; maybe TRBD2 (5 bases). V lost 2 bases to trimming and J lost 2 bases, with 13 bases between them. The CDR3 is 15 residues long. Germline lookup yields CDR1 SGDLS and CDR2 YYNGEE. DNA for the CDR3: TGTGCCAGCAGCGTTGCGGGCTGGCAACAAGAGACCCAGTACTTC. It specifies CASSVAGWQQETQYF.

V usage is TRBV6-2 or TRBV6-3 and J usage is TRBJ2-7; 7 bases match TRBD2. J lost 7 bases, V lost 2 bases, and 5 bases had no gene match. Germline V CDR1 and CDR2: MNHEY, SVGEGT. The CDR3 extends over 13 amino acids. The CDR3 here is CASSYGTIGEQYF. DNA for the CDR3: TGTGCCAGCAGTTACGGGACTATAGGTGAGCAGTACTTC.

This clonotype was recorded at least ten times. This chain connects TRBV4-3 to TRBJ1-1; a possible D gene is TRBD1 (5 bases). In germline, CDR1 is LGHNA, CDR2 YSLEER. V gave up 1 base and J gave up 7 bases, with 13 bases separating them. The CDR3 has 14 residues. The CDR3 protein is CASSQVITRGEAFF. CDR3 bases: TGCGCCAGCAGCCAAGTGATCACGAGGGGTGAAGCTTTCTTT.

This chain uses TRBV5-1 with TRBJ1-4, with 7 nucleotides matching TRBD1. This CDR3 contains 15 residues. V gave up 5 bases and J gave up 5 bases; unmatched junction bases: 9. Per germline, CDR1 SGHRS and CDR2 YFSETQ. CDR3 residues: CASRPPGQKNEKLFF. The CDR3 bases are TGCGCCAGCAGACCGCCGGGACAGAAGAATGAAAAACTGTTTTTT.

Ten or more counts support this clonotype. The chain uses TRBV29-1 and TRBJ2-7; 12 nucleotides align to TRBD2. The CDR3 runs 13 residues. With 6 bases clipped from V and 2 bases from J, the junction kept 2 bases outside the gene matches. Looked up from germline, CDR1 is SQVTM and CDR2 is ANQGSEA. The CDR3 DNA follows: TGCAGCGTCCGACTAGCGGGGGCCTACGAGCAGTACTTC. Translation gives CSVRLAGAYEQYF.

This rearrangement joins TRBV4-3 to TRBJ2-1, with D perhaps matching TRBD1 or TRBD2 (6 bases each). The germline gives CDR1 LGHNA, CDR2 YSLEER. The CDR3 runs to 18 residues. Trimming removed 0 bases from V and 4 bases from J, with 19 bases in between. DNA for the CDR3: TGCGCCAGCAGCCAAGATTTAGACGGGGGCCTTATTTACAATGAGCAGTTCTTC. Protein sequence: CASSQDLDGGLIYNEQFF.

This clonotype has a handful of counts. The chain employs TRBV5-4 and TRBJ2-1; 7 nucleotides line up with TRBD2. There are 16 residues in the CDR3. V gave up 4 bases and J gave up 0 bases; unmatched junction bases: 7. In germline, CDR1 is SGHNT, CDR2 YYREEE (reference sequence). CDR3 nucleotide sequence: TGTGCCAGCAGCCTCACCACTAGCGCCTCCTACAATGAGCAGTTCTTC. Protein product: CASSLTTSASYNEQFF.

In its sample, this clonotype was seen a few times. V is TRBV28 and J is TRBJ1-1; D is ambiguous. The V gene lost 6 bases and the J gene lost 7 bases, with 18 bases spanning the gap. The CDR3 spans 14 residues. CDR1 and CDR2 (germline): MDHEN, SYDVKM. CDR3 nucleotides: TGTGCCAGCAGCTCACCCAAGGGCCGGATTGAAGCTTTCTTT. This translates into CASSSPKGRIEAFF.

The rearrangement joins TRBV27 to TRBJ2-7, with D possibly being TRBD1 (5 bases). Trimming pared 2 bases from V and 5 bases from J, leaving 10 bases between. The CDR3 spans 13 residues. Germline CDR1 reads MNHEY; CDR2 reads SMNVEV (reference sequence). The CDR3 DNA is TGTGCCAGCAGTTTAGTAGGGGCGGACGAGCAGTACTTC. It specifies CASSLVGADEQYF.